These 29 T cell receptor beta chains originate from one sample sequenced in a study of blood T cell repertoires in COVID-19. Method: immunoSEQ multiplex PCR; TCRdb's copy keeps in-frame clones and lacks some. This sample has a few hundred thousand clones; around 87% occur once, and the top ten carry about 7%. The sequenced material came from PBMCs or T cells enriched from blood (not recorded which). These receptors were taken from a man younger than 40 in a cohort exposed to, infected with or recovered from COVID-19 (not recorded which).

The table lists this clone with a count of one. V usage is TRBV7-3 and J usage is TRBJ1-2; 7 nucleotides agree with TRBD1. Germline V CDR1 and CDR2: SGHTA, FQGTGA. Trimming at V came to 5 bases and at J to 5 bases, leaving 14 bases not matched to a gene. This CDR3 spans 16 amino acids. This CDR3 is CASSPATIQGLYGYTF. CDR3 DNA: TGTGCCAGCAGCCCAGCGACCATACAGGGGTTATATGGCTACACCTTC. The full variable domain, completed using reference TRBV7-3 and TRBJ1-2, is GAGVSQTPSNKVTEKGKYVELRCDPISGHTALYWYRQSLGQGPEFLIYFQGTGAADDSGLPNDRFFAVRPEGSVSTLKIQRTERGDSAVYLCASSPATIQGLYGYTFGSGTRLTVV.

The rearrangement uses TRBV7-9 and TRBJ2-7, with a weak D call TRBD1 (7 bases). The CDR3 covers 15 residues. CDR1 is SEHNR and CDR2 is FQNEAQ in the germline V gene (reference sequence). Trimming left V 1 base short and J 1 base short, with 11 bases between. DNA of the CDR3: TGTGCCAGCAGCTTAGGGGGGGACAGATCCTACGAGCAGTACTTC. Amino acid sequence: CASSLGGDRSYEQYF.

The gene calls are TRBV5-1 and TRBJ1-2; D is unresolved. The CDR3 sequence is 14 residues long. Trimming took off 4 bases at V and 4 bases at J, with 14 bases between the two ends. Per the germline V gene, CDR1 is SGHRS and CDR2 is YFSETQ. The CDR3 region has the DNA TGCGCCAGCAGCCCAAAACTGACGGGCTATGGCTACACCTTC. Its translation: CASSPKLTGYGYTF.

The chain has TRBV7-6 and TRBJ2-3; D not certain. Germline-derived CDR1 and CDR2 are SGHVS and FNYEAQ. V was clipped by 0 bases and J by 5 bases, with 12 bases between them. The CDR3 is made up of 15 amino acids. CDR3 loop: CASSLAPALGDTQYF. As DNA, the CDR3 is TGTGCCAGCAGCTTAGCTCCCGCCCTAGGAGATACGCAGTATTTT.

The V and J genes are TRBV7-2 and TRBJ1-1; D not certain. Per the germline V gene, CDR1 is SGHTA and CDR2 is FQGNSA. The CDR3 extends over 15 amino acids. V lost 1 base to trimming and J lost 0 bases, with 9 bases between them. The chain's CDR3 is CASSLGHSLNTEAFF. CDR3 nucleotides: TGTGCCAGCAGCTTAGGTCACAGCTTGAACACTGAAGCTTTCTTT. The full variable domain, completed using reference TRBV7-2 and TRBJ1-1, is GAGVSQSPSNKVTEKGKDVELRCDPISGHTALYWYRQSLGQGLEFLIYFQGNSAPDKSGLPSDRFSAERTGGSVSTLTIQRTQQEDSAVYLCASSLGHSLNTEAFFGQGTRLTVV.

This chain links TRBV19 with TRBJ2-6; unclear D gene. V was cut by 3 bases and J by 0 bases, with 6 bases left in between. This CDR3 comprises 15 residues. Germline V gives CDR1 LNHDA, CDR2 SQIVND (reference sequence). The CDR3 sequence is CASSILSSGANVLTF. CDR3 nucleotides: TGTGCCAGTAGTATCCTGAGCTCTGGGGCCAACGTCCTGACTTTC.

The chain uses TRBV7-2 and TRBJ1-2, with 8 nucleotides matching TRBD1. From germline, CDR1 is SGHTA and CDR2 FQGNSA. The CDR3 consists of 14 residues. With V trimmed by 6 bases and J by 5 bases, 8 bases remained unmatched. In DNA, the CDR3 is TGTGCCAGCAGTAGGTGGGGACAGGTGTATGGCTACACCTTC. It encodes CASSRWGQVYGYTF.

This rearrangement joins TRBV6-5 to TRBJ1-5, with TRBD1 matching over 10 bases. The CDR3 length is 15 residues. In germline, CDR1 is MNHEY, CDR2 SVGAGI. Trimming at V came to 6 bases and at J to 7 bases, leaving 9 bases not matched to a gene. In nucleotides, the CDR3 is TGTGCCAGCAGAGCAGGACAGGGGGGAGGCCAGCCCCAGCATTTT. Protein sequence: CASRAGQGGGQPQHF.

This chain uses TRBV9 with TRBJ2-3; D may be TRBD2 (7 bases). This CDR3 has 16 residues. V lost 0 bases to trimming and J lost 4 bases, with 15 bases between them. Per the germline V gene, CDR1 is SGDLS and CDR2 is YYNGEE. CDR3 loop: CASSVERGRVADTQYF. CDR3 coding DNA: TGTGCCAGCAGCGTAGAAAGGGGGAGGGTGGCAGATACGCAGTATTTT. Full variable domain (remainder filled in from reference TRBV9 and TRBJ2-3): DSGVTQTPKHLITATGQRVTLRCSPRSGDLSVYWYQQSLDQGLQFLIQYYNGEERAKGNILERFSAQQFPDLHSELNLSSLELGDSALYFCASSVERGRVADTQYFGPGTRLTVL.

The gene calls are TRBV6-7 and TRBJ2-5; a weak D match, TRBD1 (6 bases). TRBV6-7 is an open reading frame, and its role is uncertain. Trimming pared 0 bases from V and 2 bases from J, leaving 10 bases between. The CDR3 extends over 15 amino acids. The chain's CDR3 is CASSYSAGVQETQYF. The CDR3 region has the DNA TGTGCCAGCAGTTACTCCGCAGGGGTTCAAGAGACCCAGTACTTC.

In its sample, this clone was seen once. V and J are TRBV2 and TRBJ2-2; 10 bases map to TRBD2. CDR3 length: 15 residues. V lost 6 bases, J lost 6 bases, and 7 bases stayed unmatched. Germline V gene data show CDR1 as SNHLY and CDR2 as FYNNEI. CDR3: CASRSGTSVSGELFF. In DNA, the CDR3 is TGTGCCAGCAGATCCGGGACTAGCGTATCCGGGGAGCTGTTTTTT.

A single count supports this clone. The V call is TRBV27, the J call TRBJ1-2; D is perhaps TRBD1 (5 bases). CDR3 size: 14 residues. Per germline, CDR1 MNHEY and CDR2 SMNVEV (reference sequence). Trimming took off 8 bases at V and 3 bases at J, with 16 bases between the two ends. CDR3 coding DNA: TGTGCCAGCGGAATGATAGGGGTCCACTATGGCTACACCTTC. Translation gives CASGMIGVHYGYTF.

V usage is TRBV5-1 and J usage is TRBJ1-1, with a tentative D call TRBD1 (6 bases). With 5 bases removed from V and 5 bases from J, the gap between germline ends came to 13 bases. Germline V gene lookup returns CDR1 SGHRS and CDR2 YFSETQ. This CDR3 spans 13 amino acids. For the CDR3, the DNA is TGCGCCAGCAGACTGGGGGCAGGAACTGAAGCTTTCTTT. It is translated as CASRLGAGTEAFF. Full variable domain (rest looked up from reference TRBV5-1 and TRBJ1-1): KAGVTQTPRYLIKTRGQQVTLSCSPISGHRSVSWYQQTPGQGLQFLFEYFSETQRNKGNFPGRFSGRQFSNSRSEMNVSTLELGDSALYLCASRLGAGTEAFFGQGTRLTVV.

The rearrangement links TRBV29-1 to TRBJ2-2; D gene unclear. Trimming removed 2 bases at V and 6 bases at J, with 10 bases between. This CDR3 is built from 13 residues. Germline V gives CDR1 SQVTM, CDR2 ANQGSEA. CDR3 region: CSVESIRPGELFF. CDR3 coding DNA: TGCAGCGTTGAAAGCATCCGCCCCGGGGAGCTGTTTTTT.

The chain joins TRBV6-5 to TRBJ2-1, with TRBD1 identical over 12 bases. CDR1 is MNHEY, CDR2 SVGAGI, per germline. This CDR3 spans 15 amino acids. Trimming at V came to 4 bases and at J to 9 bases, leaving 7 bases not matched to a gene. This chain's CDR3 is CASSSPGQGAFEQFF. Written as DNA, the CDR3 is TGTGCCAGCAGTTCACCGGGACAGGGGGCATTTGAGCAGTTCTTC.

The chain couples TRBV5-6 to TRBJ2-1, with D unclear. V dropped 4 bases and J dropped 9 bases, with 11 bases sitting between them. CDR1 is SGHDT, CDR2 YYEEEE, per germline. This CDR3 has 12 residues. The CDR3 coding sequence is TGTGCCAGCAGCCGACTGTCGGGTGAGCAGTTCTTC. It encodes CASSRLSGEQFF.

The CDR3 nucleotides are TGTGCCAGTAGTCTTCGAAGAGCTCAGGGATTCTCGGGCCAAGAGACCCAGTACTTC. This codes for CASSLRRAQGFSGQETQYF. This sequence joins TRBV19 and TRBJ2-5, with D possibly matching TRBD1 (5 bases). The CDR3 has 19 amino acids. Trimming shortened V by 5 bases and J by 1 base, and 26 bases separated the two germline ends. CDR1 LNHDA and CDR2 SQIVND come from the germline V gene (reference sequence).

Written as DNA, the CDR3 is TGTGCCAGCAGCTTAACGGGTGGAAGACTCTACGAGCAGTACTTC. It specifies CASSLTGGRLYEQYF. This chain uses TRBV7-3 with TRBJ2-7; no reliable D call. This CDR3 has 15 amino acids. Trimming stripped 0 bases from V and 3 bases from J, with 12 bases between. Germline CDR1 reads SGHTA; CDR2 reads FQGTGA.

The V gene is TRBV4-1, the J gene TRBJ2-5; 7 nucleotides align to TRBD2. The CDR3 has 16 residues. Unmatched junction bases numbered 9, after V lost 4 bases and J lost 1 base. The V gene's germline CDR1 is MGHRA and CDR2 YSYEKL. This CDR3 is CASSPWGEGSQETQYF. CDR3 bases: TGCGCCAGCAGCCCTTGGGGGGAGGGGAGCCAAGAGACCCAGTACTTC.

The chain employs TRBV7-9 and TRBJ2-1; perhaps TRBD2 as D (6 bases). V lost 1 base, J lost 4 bases, and 17 bases lay in between. Germline CDR1 SEHNR, CDR2 FQNEAQ (reference sequence). The CDR3 totals 17 residues. For the CDR3, the DNA is TGTGCCAGCAGCTTAGGGCCTGGGCTAGCGTCGTACAATGAGCAGTTCTTC. Its protein product is CASSLGPGLASYNEQFF.

V gene TRBV3-1 (or the pseudogene TRBV3-2) combines with J gene TRBJ2-3; TRBD2 matches at 11 bases. CDR3 size: 16 residues. CDR1 and CDR2 (germline): LGHDT, YNNKEL (reference sequence). Trimming took 0 bases from V and 5 from J; bases not matched to a gene: 4. This CDR3 is CASSQDTSGRKDTQYF. The CDR3 coding sequence is TGTGCCAGCAGCCAAGATACTAGCGGGAGAAAAGATACGCAGTATTTT.

V usage is TRBV4-3 and J usage is TRBJ2-7, with D unresolved. This CDR3 is 15 amino acids long. The V end was cut by 0 bases, the J end by 5 bases, with 14 bases between. The germline V gene encodes CDR1 LGHNA and CDR2 YSLEER. In nucleotides, the CDR3 is TGCGCCAGCAGCCAAGAAATCGGCAGGTCCGACGAGCAGTACTTC. Amino acids: CASSQEIGRSDEQYF.

The chain combines TRBV18 with TRBJ2-1; 9 bases map to TRBD2. The CDR3 is 20 amino acids. V dropped 0 bases and J dropped 5; count of bases not matched to a gene: 17. Germline CDR1 and CDR2: KGHSH and LQKENI. CDR3 DNA: TGTGCCAGCTCACCACCTAGCGGGAGCGGTATTTTAGGTCGAGACAATGAGCAGTTCTTC. Translation: CASSPPSGSGILGRDNEQFF.

The CDR3 region has the DNA TGTGCCAGCAGCTTAGGGCGGGCAGGGGCCGTAAACACTGAAGCTTTCTTT. Translating it yields CASSLGRAGAVNTEAFF. The gene calls are TRBV11-2 and TRBJ1-1; D perhaps matches TRBD1 (6 bases). V shed 1 base and J shed 2 bases, with 17 bases lying between them. The CDR3 is 17 residues long. CDR1 SGHAT and CDR2 FQNNGV come from the germline V gene.

The chain combines TRBV7-9 with TRBJ1-1, with no clear D. The V end was cut by 8 bases, the J end by 4 bases, with 17 bases between. This CDR3 spans 14 amino acids. Looked up from germline, CDR1 is SEHNR and CDR2 is FQNEAQ (reference sequence). CDR3 protein: CASEIRSGLTEAFF. CDR3 sequence (DNA): TGTGCCAGCGAAATCCGTTCCGGTCTCACTGAAGCTTTCTTT.

The chain recombines TRBV15 with TRBJ1-4; weak D call: TRBD1 (6 bases). Germline lookup yields CDR1 LNHNV and CDR2 YYDKDF (reference sequence). This CDR3 has 17 residues. Trimming stripped 5 bases from V and 8 bases from J, with 24 bases between. CDR3 nucleotides: TGTGCCACCAGCCCGCCTCCGGGGGGGGCCCCAGGCGAAAAACTGTTTTTT. Translating it yields CATSPPPGGAPGEKLFF.

The rearrangement joins TRBV6-2 or TRBV6-3 to TRBJ2-7; D remains ambiguous. V shed 2 bases and J shed 5 bases, with 13 bases lying between them. Germline V CDR1 and CDR2: MNHEY, SVGEGT. The CDR3 sequence is 14 residues long. The CDR3 loop reads CASSYDDSVHEQYF. In nucleotides, the CDR3 is TGTGCCAGCAGTTACGATGACTCCGTCCACGAGCAGTACTTC.

The CDR3 sequence is CASSSPGWGNTGELFF. CDR3 sequence (DNA): TGTGCCAGCAGTTCCCCGGGGTGGGGGAACACCGGGGAGCTGTTTTTT. The chain has TRBV6-5 and TRBJ2-2; possibly TRBD2 for D (5 bases). The germline V gene encodes CDR1 MNHEY and CDR2 SVGAGI. V shed 4 bases and J shed 1 base, with 13 bases lying between them. The CDR3 runs 16 residues.

The chain recombines TRBV2 with TRBJ1-5; TRBD1 aligns across 7 bases. The CDR3 is 14 residues long. Germline CDR1 reads SNHLY; CDR2 reads FYNNEI. V gave up 5 bases and J gave up 4 bases; unmatched junction bases: 5. The CDR3, as DNA: TGTGCCAGCAGTCCGGGACAGCCTAATCAGCCCCAGCATTTT. This encodes CASSPGQPNQPQHF.